This T cell receptor (beta chain) emerged from a study of T cells in localized non-small cell lung cancer. Study conclusions and caveats: Blood T cell density predicted longer survival; adjacent-lung clonality, shorter. There was higher T cell clonality in uninvolved adjacent lung than in tumor, and it was highest there. Because only a single region of the tumor was sequenced, heterogeneity remains possible.

Details on this clone: The antigen is not known.

V trimming: 5 bases; J trimming: 9 bases; junction bases outside the gene matches: 12. In germline, CDR1 is MDHEN, CDR2 SYDVKM. This CDR3 has 16 residues. Some clones are missing from TCRdb's copy, which holds only in-frame ones; the method was immunoSEQ multiplex PCR. The table includes under 55,000 clones, 80% detected once. The sequenced sample was PBMCs, obtained before any cancer treatment. This chain links TRBV28 with TRBJ2-5; 13 bases are shared with TRBD2. This clonotype was obtained from a woman aged 40-70 years with stage II lung adenocarcinoma. The CDR3: CASSPPGLAGVEAQYF. The DNA for the CDR3 is TGTGCCAGCAGTCCGCCAGGACTAGCGGGGGTCGAGGCCCAGTACTTC.